This entry lists 2 T cell receptor beta chains sequenced from one sample in a study of response to subunit inactivated influenza vaccine. TCRdb passed the RT-PCR reads through MiXCR, listing each CDR3 protein once. This sample yields about 170,000 distinct CDR3 sequences, of which 10% to 15% are seen a single time; less than 30% belongs to the top ten. A further study also used this sample, focusing on T cells expressing NK-cell markers. As that study records: TCR beta libraries carry UMIs added by 5'RACE template switching.

The sequencing used CD8+ T cells sorted from PBMCs, collected roughly 13 days after vaccination. These receptors all come from a middle-aged man who received an inactivated influenza vaccine.

A few counts support this clonotype. The V gene is TRBV16, the J gene TRBJ1-2, with 10 bases fitting TRBD1. CDR3 length: 16 amino acids. J lost 2 bases, V lost 4 bases, and 7 bases had no gene match. From germline, CDR1 is KGHSY and CDR2 FQNENV. The CDR3 sequence: CASSPQDRGGNYGYTF. CDR3 bases: TGTGCCAGCAGCCCCCAGGACAGGGGGGGAAACTATGGCTACACCTTC.

This chain joins TRBV24-1 and TRBJ2-5, with 7 nucleotides matching TRBD2. Germline-derived CDR1 and CDR2 are KGHDR and SFDVKD. V was pared by 3 bases and J by 1 base, with 10 bases of the junction left unmatched. The CDR3 length is 17 residues. CDR3 coding DNA: TGTGCCACCAGTGATGCTCACTGGCGGGAGTCCCAAGAGACCCAGTACTTC. Translated: CATSDAHWRESQETQYF.